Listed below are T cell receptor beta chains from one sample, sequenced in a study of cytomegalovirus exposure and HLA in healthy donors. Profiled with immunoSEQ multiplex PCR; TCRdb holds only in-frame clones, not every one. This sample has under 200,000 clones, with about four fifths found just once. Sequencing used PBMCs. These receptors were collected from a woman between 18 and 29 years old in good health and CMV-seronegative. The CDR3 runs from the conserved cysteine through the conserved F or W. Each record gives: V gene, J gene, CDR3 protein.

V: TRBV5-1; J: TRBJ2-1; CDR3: CASSAGGSLFF
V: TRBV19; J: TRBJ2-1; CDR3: CASTPRGLSSGSGYNEQFF
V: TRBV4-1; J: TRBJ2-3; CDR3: CASSQPASGRGTDTQYF
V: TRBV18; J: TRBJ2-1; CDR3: CASSPGLAGESYNEQFF
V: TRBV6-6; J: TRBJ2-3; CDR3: CASSFRDTTYTDTQYF
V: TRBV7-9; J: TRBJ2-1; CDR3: CASSAGSRQGREFF
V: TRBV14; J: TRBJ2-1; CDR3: CASRRRIGEQFF
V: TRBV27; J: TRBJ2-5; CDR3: CASYPGWEPGDRMLRETQYF
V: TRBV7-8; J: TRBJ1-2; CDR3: CASSRYRDRDNYGYTF
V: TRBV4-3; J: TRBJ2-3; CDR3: CASSLQIAGGSTDTQYF
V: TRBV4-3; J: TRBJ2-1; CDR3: CASSQDYASDYEQFF